The text below deals with one T cell receptor (beta chain). This entry is derived from a study of blood T cells in healthy people across ages. With a J-beta primer mix and a sample-barcoded 5' primer, a second PCR ran about 6 to 11 cycles. Via MiXCR, TCRdb re-called the 5' RACE reads, giving one row per CDR3 protein. The table includes hundreds of thousands of distinct CDR3 sequences, around half detected once. The germline gives CDR1 MNHNS, CDR2 SASEGT. The CDR3 loop spans 16 amino acids. Trimming removed 6 bases at V and 0 bases at J, with 15 bases between. Caucasian, healthy and from Russia, the donors were aged between roughly 6 and 95.

The chain joins TRBV6-1 to TRBJ2-1; weak D call: TRBD1 (5 bases). This receptor was obtained from a man older than 75 in good health. The sample taken for sequencing was blood. CDR3 nucleotides: TGTGCCAGCAGAAGCGACAGCCCAAGCTCCTACAATGAGCAGTTCTTC. This encodes CASRSDSPSSYNEQFF.